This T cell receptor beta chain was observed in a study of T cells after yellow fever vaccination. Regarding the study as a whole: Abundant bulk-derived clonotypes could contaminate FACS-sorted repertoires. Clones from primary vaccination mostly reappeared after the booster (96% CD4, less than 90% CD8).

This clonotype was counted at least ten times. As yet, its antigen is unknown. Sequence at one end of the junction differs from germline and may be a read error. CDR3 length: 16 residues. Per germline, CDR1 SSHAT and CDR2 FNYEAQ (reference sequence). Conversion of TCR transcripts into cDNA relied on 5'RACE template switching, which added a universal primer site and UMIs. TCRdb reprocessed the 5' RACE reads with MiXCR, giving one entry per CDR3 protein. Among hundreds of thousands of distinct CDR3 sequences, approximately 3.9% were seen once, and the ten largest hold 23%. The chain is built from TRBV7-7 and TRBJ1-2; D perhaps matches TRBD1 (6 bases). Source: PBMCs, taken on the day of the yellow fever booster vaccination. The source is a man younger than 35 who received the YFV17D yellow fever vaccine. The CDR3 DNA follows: TGTGCTAGCAGCCCACTGGCAGGGGCGGATCCCAGAGGCTACACCTTC. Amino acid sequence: CASSPLAGADPRGYTF. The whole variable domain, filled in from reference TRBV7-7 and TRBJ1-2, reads GAGVSQSPRYKVTKRGQDVTLRCDPISSHATLYWYQQALGQGPEFLTYFNYEAQPDKSGLPSDRFSAERPEGSISTLTIQRTEQRDSAMYRCASSPLAGADPRGYTFGSGTRLTVV.